A selection of T cell receptor beta chains follows, all from one sample in a study of human T cells and chemical hapten exposure. TCRdb fed the RACE reads into MiXCR, producing one record per CDR3 protein. This table holds about 190,000 distinct CDR3 sequences, under 30% found once. Material: whole blood, obtained in connection with sensitization to the hapten diphenylcyclopropenone (DPC). These receptors came from a woman in her thirties or forties with alopecia areata. Some clones in this sample may be carry-over from other donors' samples. CDR3s leave out the opening cysteine and the closing phenylalanine or tryptophan. Rows may omit the clone size; those that give it use once, few, many or a size class.

clone_size v_call cdr3_aa
NA TRBV12-3/TRBV12-4 ASSLAESSEQF
few TRBV11-3 ASSLGRTITDTQY
NA TRBV6-2/TRBV6-3 ASSYGLGRTYEQY
many TRBV28 ASSFAGSPREQY
NA TRBV9 ASSFDRDRAYNEQF
few TRBV29-1 SVVPARGQETQY
few TRBV7-2 ASSQTSGRETQY
NA TRBV6-5 ASSYLAVGEAF
NA TRBV5-1 ASGLVGAQETQY
NA TRBV19 ASSPLQTGTTPSTGELF
few TRBV4-1 ASSQEAVLRGELF
few TRBV28 ASSLGGAAYGYT
NA TRBV6-2/TRBV6-3 ASSRDRTNEKLF
many TRBV4-1 ASSLDGRYNEQF
few TRBV7-2 ASSLALTPGTYSSYEQY
few TRBV29-1 SVPSGRKETQY
few TRBV29-1 SVEVQGTDTQY
few TRBV7-9 ASSGIGVEYNEQF
few TRBV6-6 ALGGRAATDEQF
few TRBV20-1 SADRLDLTDTQY
NA TRBV29-1 SAGKTGTGTTGELF
NA TRBV29-1 SGGLVGGETQY
few TRBV20-1 SAWKAGGSEKLF
few TRBV20-1 SARPGTSGSREQY
NA TRBV28 ASRLSGGRNEKLF
NA TRBV20-1 SAVAGTGVGYT
NA TRBV7-2 ASSLGLAGGYNEQF
NA TRBV12-3/TRBV12-4 ASSRWDNSYNEQF
few TRBV7-9 ASSSGQGGEQF
few TRBV5-6 ASSWAGTGGAHVLT
few TRBV11-2 ASSLDNSPLH
once TRBV9 ASSPGQGVAQPQH
NA TRBV2 ASTRDGGFSYEQY
many TRBV12-3/TRBV12-4 ASSLKAVQF
few TRBV4-3 ASSQDGQGASRGSPLH
NA TRBV7-2 ASSLALLESNNEQF
NA TRBV5-1 ASTLGGQETQY
NA TRBV6-2/TRBV6-3 ASSQVRALYNEQF